One sample yielded the 32 T cell receptor beta chains listed below, sequenced in a study of T cells after yellow fever vaccination. TCRdb used MiXCR to reprocess the 5' RACE reads, holding one entry per CDR3 protein. The data show approximately 300,000 distinct CDR3 sequences, with 10% to 15% seen just once and 0.4% to 0.55% held by the top ten. Sample: CD4+ T cells sorted from PBMCs, taken 45 days after the yellow fever booster vaccination. The source of these receptors is a man aged 25 to 45 who received the YFV17D yellow fever vaccine.

The chain couples TRBV6-2 or TRBV6-3 to TRBJ2-7; 14 bases line up with TRBD2. CDR3 size: 17 residues. In germline, CDR1 is MNHEY, CDR2 SVGEGT. The junction had 8 bases not matched to a gene; V was cut back by 6 bases and J by 1 base. In DNA, the CDR3 is TGTGCCAGCAGACGACTAGCGGGAGGGCCGGCGTCCTACGAGCAGTACTTC. It yields the protein CASRRLAGGPASYEQYF.

The chain couples TRBV5-1 to TRBJ2-2; D is unclear. Per the germline V gene, CDR1 is SGHRS and CDR2 is YFSETQ. The CDR3 runs 14 residues. Trimming cost V 0 bases and J 10 bases, with 13 bases left between them. CDR3 residues: CASSLASLLEELFF. CDR3 in DNA: TGCGCCAGCAGCTTGGCCTCGCTTCTCGAGGAGCTGTTTTTT.

This chain joins TRBV11-1 and TRBJ2-1; no reliable D call. Germline V gene data show CDR1 as SGHAT and CDR2 as FQDESV (reference sequence). The CDR3 extends over 15 amino acids. V lost 3 bases to trimming and J lost 7 bases, with 16 bases between them. The CDR3 protein is CASSFGLGQENEQFF. In DNA, the CDR3 is TGTGCCAGCAGCTTTGGGCTAGGCCAGGAAAATGAGCAGTTCTTC.

With respect to this clonotype: This clone may be a read error of a much larger clone one base away. The chain links TRBV5-6 to TRBJ2-7; D unclear. V lost 5 bases to trimming and J lost 3 bases, with 6 bases between them. CDR1 and CDR2 from the germline V gene are SGHDT and YYEEEE. The CDR3 has 11 amino acids. CDR3 DNA sequence: TGTGCCAGCAGTGTATACTACGAGCAGTACTTC. It translates to CASSVYYEQYF.

This clonotype was recorded a few times. The chain recombines TRBV20-1 with TRBJ2-7; 13 bases match TRBD2. The CDR3 loop spans 14 amino acids. V lost 5 bases to trimming and J lost 7 bases; unmatched junction nucleotides: 8. Germline assignment: CDR1 DFQATT and CDR2 SNEGSKA (reference sequence). CDR3 in DNA: TGCAGTGCTGTACTAGCGGGAGGGCCTGGGGAGCAGTACTTC. Translation gives CSAVLAGGPGEQYF.

The V and J genes are TRBV6-2 or TRBV6-3 and TRBJ2-7; perhaps TRBD2 as D (6 bases). The CDR3 totals 13 residues. The germline gives CDR1 MNHEY, CDR2 SVGEGT. Trimming shortened V by 6 bases and J by 3 bases, and 12 bases separated the two germline ends. The CDR3 coding sequence is TGTGCCAGCAGCCGCACTAGCCACTACGAGCAGTACTTC. Its translation is CASSRTSHYEQYF.

The chain is built from TRBV12-3 or TRBV12-4 and TRBJ2-2, with 9 bases identical to TRBD1. The CDR3 totals 17 residues. The ends lost 5 bases at V and 2 bases at J; junction bases unmatched: 9. CDR3 sequence (DNA): TGTGCCAGCAGTCCCAATCCGGGACAGGGCAACACCGGGGAGCTGTTTTTT. As protein: CASSPNPGQGNTGELFF.

This clonotype has only a few counts. The chain uses TRBV20-1 and TRBJ2-5, with D perhaps matching TRBD1 or TRBD2 (5 bases each). The CDR3 has 13 residues. The ends were cut back, 6 bases at V and 4 bases at J, with 15 bases in the middle. The V gene's germline CDR1 is DFQATT and CDR2 SNEGSKA (reference sequence). CDR3 in amino acids: CSAQGPLRETQYF. DNA of the CDR3: TGCAGTGCCCAGGGACCTCTTCGAGAGACCCAGTACTTC.

The J gene is TRBJ1-2, the V gene TRBV3-1; 7 bases map to TRBD1. Trimming removed 7 bases from V and 8 bases from J; junction bases left unmatched: 10. In germline, CDR1 is LGHDT, CDR2 YNNKEL (reference sequence). The CDR3 loop spans 13 amino acids. CDR3: CASTAGTAAGYTF. CDR3 nucleotides: TGTGCCAGCACCGCAGGGACAGCCGCAGGCTACACCTTC.

The rearrangement joins TRBV5-1 to TRBJ2-1, with 7 positions matching TRBD1. J lost 7 bases, V lost 2 bases, and 6 bases had no gene match. Germline CDR1 reads SGHRS; CDR2 reads YFSETQ. The length of the CDR3 is 14 residues. CDR3 in amino acids: CASSFGQAQNEQFF. The CDR3 DNA follows: TGCGCCAGCAGCTTTGGACAGGCGCAAAATGAGCAGTTCTTC.

This clonotype was seen more than once but under ten times. This chain joins TRBV11-2 and TRBJ2-5, with 14 bases fitting TRBD2. Germline V gives CDR1 SGHAT, CDR2 FQNNGV. This CDR3 region has 21 residues. Trimming removed 6 bases from V and 5 bases from J; junction bases left unmatched: 23. The CDR3 DNA follows: TGTGCCAGCAGGACCAGGGGCGCCGGGACTAGCGGGAGTCCCGGGCGGGAGACCCAGTACTTC. Translation: CASRTRGAGTSGSPGRETQYF.

In its sample, this clonotype was seen many times. The chain is built from TRBV7-9 and TRBJ1-1; possible D gene TRBD1, 5 bases. Trimming stripped 5 bases from V and 2 bases from J, with 15 bases between. The germline V gene encodes CDR1 SEHNR and CDR2 FQNEAQ (reference sequence). CDR3 length equals 15 residues. This chain's CDR3 is CASSRRGGLNTEAFF. CDR3 nucleotides: TGTGCCAGCAGCCGGAGGGGAGGGCTCAACACTGAAGCTTTCTTT.

This clonotype was picked up a small number of times. The chain recombines TRBV20-1 with TRBJ1-5; D is unclear. This CDR3 has 14 residues. Germline values: CDR1 DFQATT, CDR2 SNEGSKA (reference sequence). V was pared by 2 bases and J by 2 bases, with 10 bases between. CDR3 amino acids: CSARQVGGNQPQHF. CDR3 DNA: TGCAGTGCTAGACAGGTGGGCGGCAATCAGCCCCAGCATTTT.

This clonotype was counted between two and nine times. CDR3 sequence (DNA): TGTGCCAGCTCACCAAACCGGGACCAACTGTTTTTT. Translation gives CASSPNRDQLFF. V is TRBV18 and J is TRBJ1-4; D perhaps matches TRBD1 (5 bases). Germline V gives CDR1 KGHSH, CDR2 LQKENI. Trimming pared 2 bases from V and 12 bases from J, leaving 10 bases between. The CDR3 is 12 residues long.

Many counts were recorded for this clonotype. The genes are TRBV20-1 and TRBJ2-1, with 7 bases identical to TRBD2. The V segment lost 3 bases and the J segment 9 bases; nucleotides outside the gene matches: 11. The germline V gene encodes CDR1 DFQATT and CDR2 SNEGSKA (reference sequence). The CDR3 consists of 14 residues. Here the CDR3 reads CSASPGGRGIEQFF. The CDR3 nucleotides are TGCAGTGCTAGTCCCGGGGGGAGGGGCATTGAGCAGTTCTTC.

This clonotype was counted a few times. This chain joins TRBV20-1 and TRBJ2-1; 8 nucleotides align to TRBD1. The junction had 15 bases not matched to a gene; V was cut back by 6 bases and J by 8 bases. The CDR3 is 15 residues long. In germline, CDR1 is DFQATT, CDR2 SNEGSKA (reference sequence). The CDR3 DNA reads TGCAGTGCCCTAGCAGGTTTGGCAGGGGGCTATGAGCAGTTCTTC. Its protein is CSALAGLAGGYEQFF.

The rearrangement uses TRBV5-1 and TRBJ1-1; 10 nucleotides align to TRBD1. The CDR3 runs to 13 residues. J gave up 8 bases and V 4 bases, and 5 bases lay outside the gene matches. Germline V CDR1 and CDR2: SGHRS, YFSETQ. CDR3 in amino acids: CASSTETGGEAFF. CDR3 DNA sequence: TGCGCCAGCAGCACCGAGACAGGGGGCGAAGCTTTCTTT.

The chain links TRBV7-8 to TRBJ2-1, with 13 bases aligning to TRBD2. V lost 1 base and J lost 9; bases outside the gene matches: 3. This CDR3 is 15 amino acids long. The germline V gene encodes CDR1 SGHVS and CDR2 FQNEAQ. As DNA, the CDR3 is TGTGCCAGCAGCTTAGAACTAGCGGGAGGGATTGAGCAGTTCTTC. This sequence encodes CASSLELAGGIEQFF.

The CDR3 bases are TGTGCCAGCAGCTCGGTCGGGGGAGGAGGAACGGGGGCCCAGTACTTC. It encodes CASSSVGGGGTGAQYF. The chain links TRBV7-6 to TRBJ2-5, with D maybe TRBD2 (6 bases). Germline V gene sequence: CDR1 SGHVS, CDR2 FNYEAQ. The ends were cut back, 4 bases at V and 9 bases at J, with 24 bases in the middle. There are 16 residues in the CDR3.

The chain is built from TRBV3-1 and TRBJ2-7, with 7 bases fitting TRBD1. This CDR3 spans 16 amino acids. Trimming took 4 bases from V and 4 from J; bases not matched to a gene: 13. The V gene's germline CDR1 is LGHDT and CDR2 YNNKEL (reference sequence). CDR3 amino acids: CASSLRDSLRAYEQYF. DNA for the CDR3: TGTGCCAGCAGCCTCCGGGACAGTTTACGAGCGTACGAGCAGTACTTC.

The sample holds many counts of this clonotype. The rearrangement joins TRBV29-1 to TRBJ2-3; 7 bases align to TRBD2. Germline assignment: CDR1 SQVTM and CDR2 ANQGSEA. The V segment lost 0 bases and the J segment 3 bases; nucleotides outside the gene matches: 3. This CDR3 region has 14 residues. This CDR3 is CSVEDPSGTDTQYF. Written as DNA, the CDR3 is TGCAGCGTTGAAGATCCTAGCGGAACAGATACGCAGTATTTT.

The chain has TRBV3-1 and TRBJ1-3, with a weak D call TRBD1 (5 bases). The germline V and J ends were trimmed by 1 base and 0 bases, with 10 bases remaining between them. CDR3 length: 16 amino acids. Germline V gene lookup returns CDR1 LGHDT and CDR2 YNNKEL (reference sequence). DNA for the CDR3: TGTGCCAGCAGCCAAGGAGCAGGGAGCTCTGGAAACACCATATATTTT. Amino acids: CASSQGAGSSGNTIYF. Drawing the rest from reference TRBV3-1 and TRBJ1-3, the complete variable domain is DTAVSQTPKYLVTQMGNDKSIKCEQNLGHDTMYWYKQDSKKFLKIMFSYNNKELIINETVPNRFSPKSPDKAHLNLHINSLELGDSAVYFCASSQGAGSSGNTIYFGEGSWLTVV.

The table lists this clonotype with a few counts. The chain couples TRBV20-1 to TRBJ1-5; D is undetermined. There are 13 residues in the CDR3. Deletions cut 4 bases from V and 2 bases from J, with 9 bases between. Germline CDR1 is DFQATT and CDR2 is SNEGSKA (reference sequence). In DNA form, the CDR3 reads TGCAGTGCTATAAATAGGGGCAATCAGCCCCAGCATTTT. It codes for CSAINRGNQPQHF.

This chain joins TRBV23-1 and TRBJ2-3; TRBD2 matches at 8 bases. TRBV23-1 is designated an ORF whose function remains uncertain. There are 15 residues in the CDR3. The ends lost 4 bases at V and 4 bases at J; junction bases unmatched: 7. The CDR3 bases are TGCGCCAGCAGTCGGGCCAGCGGGAGACCAGATACGCAGTATTTT. Residues: CASSRASGRPDTQYF.

Many counts were recorded for this clonotype. This rearrangement joins TRBV3-1 to TRBJ1-5; weak D call: TRBD1 (5 bases). V lost 2 bases to trimming and J lost 4 bases, with 9 bases between them. The CDR3 extends over 14 amino acids. The V gene's germline CDR1 is LGHDT and CDR2 YNNKEL (reference sequence). CDR3 DNA: TGTGCCAGCAGCCAACAGGGTTCAAATCAGCCCCAGCATTTT. Amino acids: CASSQQGSNQPQHF. Variable domain in full (rest from reference TRBV3-1 and TRBJ1-5): DTAVSQTPKYLVTQMGNDKSIKCEQNLGHDTMYWYKQDSKKFLKIMFSYNNKELIINETVPNRFSPKSPDKAHLNLHINSLELGDSAVYFCASSQQGSNQPQHFGDGTRLSIL.

This clonotype was seen many times. The rearrangement links TRBV24-1 to TRBJ1-5; the D is unclear. The CDR3 is 11 residues long. V lost 10 bases, J lost 7 bases, and 10 bases lay in between. Germline V gives CDR1 KGHDR, CDR2 SFDVKD. CDR3 bases: TGTGCCACAAAAAAGGGCCAGCCCCAGCATTTT. It specifies CATKKGQPQHF.

The sample holds a few counts of this clonotype. The V call is TRBV4-3, the J call TRBJ2-2; 12 bases agree with TRBD2. CDR3 size: 14 residues. Germline CDR1 and CDR2: LGHNA and YSLEER. J was trimmed by 9 bases and V by 5 bases; bases with no gene match: 4. CDR3 nucleotides: TGCGCCAGCAGCAGACTAGCGGGAGATAGGGAGCTGTTTTTT. Translating gives CASSRLAGDRELFF.

This clonotype was observed a few times. At one of its ends the junction is not consistent with the germline gene, which may arise from a read error. This chain connects TRBV27 to TRBJ2-1, with 10 bases aligning to TRBD1. Per germline, CDR1 MNHEY and CDR2 SMNVEV (reference sequence). The CDR3 length is 15 residues. This CDR3 is CASRNLGTGENESVF. The CDR3 DNA reads TGTGCCAGCCGAAATCTTGGGACAGGGGAAAATGAGTCGGTCTTC.

This clonotype has only a few counts. This chain connects TRBV20-1 to TRBJ2-1; 7 bases line up with TRBD1. The CDR3 extends over 15 amino acids. Losses at the gene ends were 3 bases for V and 2 bases for J; bases not matched to a gene: 7. Germline CDR1 reads DFQATT; CDR2 reads SNEGSKA (reference sequence). CDR3: CSASRFDRAYNEQFF. CDR3 DNA: TGCAGTGCTAGCCGTTTCGACAGGGCCTACAATGAGCAGTTCTTC.

This rearrangement joins TRBV5-1 to TRBJ2-3; TRBD1 aligns across 8 bases. V lost 0 bases, J lost 3 bases, and 9 bases stayed unmatched. The CDR3 has 17 residues. In germline, CDR1 is SGHRS, CDR2 YFSETQ. CDR3 amino acids: CASSLVGGQGRTDTQYF. The CDR3 region has the DNA TGCGCCAGCAGCTTGGTAGGTGGACAGGGAAGAACAGATACGCAGTATTTT.

This clonotype has a handful of counts. The gene calls are TRBV7-2 and TRBJ2-5; D gene uncertain. With 6 bases removed from V and 1 base from J, the gap between germline ends came to 3 bases. The CDR3 runs to 11 residues. Germline V gene data show CDR1 as SGHTA and CDR2 as FQGNSA. The chain's CDR3 is CASRFQETQYF. CDR3 nucleotide sequence: TGTGCCAGCAGGTTCCAAGAGACCCAGTACTTC. Full variable domain (remainder filled in from reference TRBV7-2 and TRBJ2-5): GAGVSQSPSNKVTEKGKDVELRCDPISGHTALYWYRQSLGQGLEFLIYFQGNSAPDKSGLPSDRFSAERTGGSVSTLTIQRTQQEDSAVYLCASRFQETQYFGPGTRLLVL.

The genes are TRBV5-4 and TRBJ2-1, with D unresolved. CDR1 is SGHNT and CDR2 is YYREEE in the germline V gene (reference sequence). The length of the CDR3 is 15 residues. V lost 0 bases to trimming and J lost 0 bases, with 7 bases between them. The CDR3 DNA follows: TGTGCCAGCAGCTTGGACCAAAGCTCCTACAATGAGCAGTTCTTC. Amino acid sequence: CASSLDQSSYNEQFF. The full variable domain, completed using reference TRBV5-4 and TRBJ2-1, is ETGVTQSPTHLIKTRGQQVTLRCSSQSGHNTVSWYQQALGQGPQFIFQYYREEENGRGNFPPRFSGLQFPNYSSELNVNALELDDSALYLCASSLDQSSYNEQFFGPGTRLTVL.